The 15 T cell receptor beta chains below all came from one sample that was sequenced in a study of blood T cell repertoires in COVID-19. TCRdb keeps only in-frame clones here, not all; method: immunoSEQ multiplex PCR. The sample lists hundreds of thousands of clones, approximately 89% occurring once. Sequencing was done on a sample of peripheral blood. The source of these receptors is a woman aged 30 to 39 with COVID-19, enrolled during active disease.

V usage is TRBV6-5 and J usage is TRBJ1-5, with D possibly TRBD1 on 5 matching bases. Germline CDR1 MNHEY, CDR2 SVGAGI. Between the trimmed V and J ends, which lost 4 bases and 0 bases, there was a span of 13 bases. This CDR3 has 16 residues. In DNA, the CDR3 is TGTGCCAGCAGTTCCTCTGGACACTATAGCAATCAGCCCCAGCATTTT. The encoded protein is CASSSSGHYSNQPQHF.

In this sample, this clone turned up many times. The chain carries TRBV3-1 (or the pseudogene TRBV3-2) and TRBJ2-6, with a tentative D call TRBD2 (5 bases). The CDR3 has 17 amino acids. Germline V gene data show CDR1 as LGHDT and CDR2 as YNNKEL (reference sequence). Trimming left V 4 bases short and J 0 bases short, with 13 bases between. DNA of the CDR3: TGTGCCAGCAGCCCCCAAGGGAGCTCCTCTGGGGCCAACGTCCTGACTTTC. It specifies CASSPQGSSSGANVLTF.

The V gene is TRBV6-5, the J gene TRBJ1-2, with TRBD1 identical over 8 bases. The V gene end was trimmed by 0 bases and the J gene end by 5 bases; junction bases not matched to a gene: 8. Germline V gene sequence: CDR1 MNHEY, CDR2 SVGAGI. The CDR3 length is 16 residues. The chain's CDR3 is CASSYSGQAAGYGYTF. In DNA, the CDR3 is TGTGCCAGCAGTTACTCGGGACAGGCCGCCGGGTATGGCTACACCTTC.

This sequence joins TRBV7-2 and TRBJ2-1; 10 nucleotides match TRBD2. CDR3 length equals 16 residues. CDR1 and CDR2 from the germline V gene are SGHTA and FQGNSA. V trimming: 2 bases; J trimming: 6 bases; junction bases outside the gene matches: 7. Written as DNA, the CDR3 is TGTGCCAGCAGCTTATGGGCAGCGGGAGGGCCCAATGAGCAGTTCTTC. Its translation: CASSLWAAGGPNEQFF.

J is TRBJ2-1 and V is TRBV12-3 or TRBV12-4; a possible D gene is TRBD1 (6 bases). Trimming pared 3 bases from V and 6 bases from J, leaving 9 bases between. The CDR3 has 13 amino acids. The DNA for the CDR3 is TGTGCCAGCAGTTTGAGGGGGTTCAATGAGCAGTTCTTC. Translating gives CASSLRGFNEQFF.

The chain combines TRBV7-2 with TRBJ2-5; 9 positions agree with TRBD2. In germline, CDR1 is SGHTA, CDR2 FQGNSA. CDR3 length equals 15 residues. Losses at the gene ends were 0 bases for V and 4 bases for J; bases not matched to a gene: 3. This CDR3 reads CASSLATSGRETQYF. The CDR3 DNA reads TGTGCCAGCAGCTTAGCCACTAGCGGGCGAGAGACCCAGTACTTC.

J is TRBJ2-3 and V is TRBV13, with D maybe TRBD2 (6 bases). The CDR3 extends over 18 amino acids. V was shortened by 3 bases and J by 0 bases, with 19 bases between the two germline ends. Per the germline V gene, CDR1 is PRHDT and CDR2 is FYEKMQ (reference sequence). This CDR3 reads CASSFFGGMKTSTDTQYF. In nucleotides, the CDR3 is TGTGCCAGCAGCTTCTTCGGCGGGATGAAAACTAGCACAGATACGCAGTATTTT.

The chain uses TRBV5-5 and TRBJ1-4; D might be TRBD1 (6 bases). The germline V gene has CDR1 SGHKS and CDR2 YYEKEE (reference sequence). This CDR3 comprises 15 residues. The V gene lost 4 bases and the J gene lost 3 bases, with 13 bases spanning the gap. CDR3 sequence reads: CASSVGGVSNEKLFF. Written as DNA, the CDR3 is TGTGCCAGCAGCGTAGGGGGGGTTTCTAATGAAAAACTGTTTTTT.

CDR3 DNA: TGTGCCAGCAGCCATCATGTAGGACAGGGGGGACGACGCACTGAAGCTTTCTTT. Amino acid sequence: CASSHHVGQGGRRTEAFF. The V call is TRBV14, the J call TRBJ1-1; 10 positions agree with TRBD1. V was pared by 3 bases and J by 4 bases, with 14 bases of the junction left unmatched. The CDR3 runs to 18 residues. Germline-derived CDR1 and CDR2 are SGHDN and FVKESK.

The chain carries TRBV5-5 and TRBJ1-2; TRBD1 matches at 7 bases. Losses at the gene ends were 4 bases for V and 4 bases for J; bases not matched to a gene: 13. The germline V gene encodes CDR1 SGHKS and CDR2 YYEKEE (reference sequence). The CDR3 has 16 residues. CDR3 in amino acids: CASSKTSGTAIYGYTF. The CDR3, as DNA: TGTGCCAGCAGCAAAACCTCCGGGACAGCGATCTATGGCTACACCTTC. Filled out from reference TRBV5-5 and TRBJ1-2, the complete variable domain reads DAGVTQSPTHLIKTRGQQVTLRCSPISGHKSVSWYQQVLGQGPQFIFQYYEKEERGRGNFPDRFSARQFPNYSSELNVNALLLGDSALYLCASSKTSGTAIYGYTFGSGTRLTVV.

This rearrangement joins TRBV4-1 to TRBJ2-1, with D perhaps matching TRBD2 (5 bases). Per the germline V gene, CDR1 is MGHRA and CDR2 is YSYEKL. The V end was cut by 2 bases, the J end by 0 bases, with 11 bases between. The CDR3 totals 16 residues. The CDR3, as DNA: TGCGCCAGCAGCCAACCCCTAGCCTCCTCCTACAATGAGCAGTTCTTC. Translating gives CASSQPLASSYNEQFF.

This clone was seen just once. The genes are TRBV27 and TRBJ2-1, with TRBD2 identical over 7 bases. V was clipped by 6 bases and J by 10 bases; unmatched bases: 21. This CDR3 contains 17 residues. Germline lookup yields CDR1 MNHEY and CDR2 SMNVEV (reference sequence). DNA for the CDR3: TGTGCCAGCAGCTCAACCCTATGGGCAGCGGGATTCGGGGAGCAGTTCTTC. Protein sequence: CASSSTLWAAGFGEQFF.

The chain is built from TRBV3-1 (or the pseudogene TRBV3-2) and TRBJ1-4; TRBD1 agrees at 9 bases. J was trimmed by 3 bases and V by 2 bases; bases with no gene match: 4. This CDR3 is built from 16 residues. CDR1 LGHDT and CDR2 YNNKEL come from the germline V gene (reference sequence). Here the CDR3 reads CASSQTGGWANEKLFF. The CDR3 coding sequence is TGTGCCAGCAGCCAAACAGGGGGCTGGGCTAATGAAAAACTGTTTTTT.

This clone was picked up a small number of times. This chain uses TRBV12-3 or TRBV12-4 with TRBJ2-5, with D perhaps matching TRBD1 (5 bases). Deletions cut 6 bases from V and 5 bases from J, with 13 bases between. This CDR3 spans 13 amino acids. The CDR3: CASSRNRWETQYF. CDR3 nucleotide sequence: TGTGCCAGCAGCCGTAACAGGTGGGAGACCCAGTACTTC.

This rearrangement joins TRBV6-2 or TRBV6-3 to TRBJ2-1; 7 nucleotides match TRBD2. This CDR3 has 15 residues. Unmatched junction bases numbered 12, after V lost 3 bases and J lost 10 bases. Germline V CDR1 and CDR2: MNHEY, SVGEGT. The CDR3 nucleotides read TGTGCCAGCAGTTATCTCGGCGTCTGGGGGGGAGAGCAGTTCTTC. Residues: CASSYLGVWGGEQFF.